A selection of T cell receptor beta chains follows, all from one sample in a study of long-term antiretroviral therapy in people with HIV. Some clones are missing from TCRdb's copy, which holds only in-frame ones; the method was immunoSEQ multiplex PCR. The sample shows about 12,000 clones, about 74% of them seen only once. This material consisted of unsorted PBMCs, taken 0.5 years before starting antiretroviral therapy. These receptor sequences come from a woman in her thirties or forties with HIV. CDR3s include the opening cysteine and the closing phenylalanine or tryptophan. A D gene is named only where the DNA matches it firmly. Only some rows state a clone size, as once, few, many or a class for expanded clones.

j_call d_call v_call clone_size cdr3_aa cdr3_nt
TRBJ2-5 . TRBV5-1 . CASRSTGLVRETQYF TGCGCCAGCAGAAGTACAGGGTTGGTTCGGGAGACCCAGTACTTC
TRBJ1-1 . TRBV6-5 . CASSYRVGVRTEAFF TGTGCCAGCAGTTACAGGGTAGGGGTGAGGACTGAAGCTTTCTTT
TRBJ2-7 . TRBV18 few CASSPQGSYEQYF TGTGCCAGCTCACCACAGGGAAGCTACGAGCAGTACTTC
TRBJ1-1 TRBD1 TRBV6-6 . CASSYVTGSEAFF TGTGCCAGCAGTTACGTGACAGGGTCTGAAGCTTTCTTT
TRBJ1-1 . TRBV14 . CASSQKRANTEAFF TGTGCCAGCAGCCAAAAAAGGGCGAACACTGAAGCTTTCTTT
TRBJ2-1 . TRBV7-9 . CASSRLGYNEQFF TGTGCCAGCAGCCGACTGGGGTACAATGAGCAGTTCTTC
TRBJ1-5 . TRBV2 . CASSARVGNQPQHF TGTGCCAGCAGTGCCAGGGTTGGCAATCAGCCCCAGCATTTT
TRBJ1-2 TRBD1 TRBV7-2 . CASSLVPTGGNGYTF TGTGCCAGCAGCTTGGTACCGACAGGGGGCAATGGCTACACCTTC
TRBJ2-5 . TRBV7-9 . CASSSELGETQYF TGTGCCAGCAGCTCGGAATTGGGGGAGACCCAGTACTTC
TRBJ2-3 . TRBV29-1 . CSVDWGDQGRTDTQYF TGCAGCGTTGACTGGGGGGACCAGGGGAGAACAGATACGCAGTATTTT
TRBJ1-4 TRBD1 TRBV19 . CASRAGGVEKLFF TGTGCCAGTCGGGCAGGGGGGGTTGAAAAACTGTTTTTT
TRBJ1-1 . TRBV9 . CASSPYLNTEAFF TGTGCCAGCAGCCCCTATTTGAACACTGAAGCTTTCTTT
TRBJ2-5 TRBD2 TRBV7-2 . CASSLAGGRRETQYF TGTGCCAGCAGCCTGGCGGGGGGTAGGAGAGAGACCCAGTACTTC
TRBJ1-2 . TRBV2 few CASSDWNDSFDYGYTF TGTGCCAGCAGTGATTGGAACGATTCTTTCGACTATGGCTACACCTTC
TRBJ1-1 . TRBV2 . CASSTDRPPETEAFF TGTGCCAGCAGTACCGACAGGCCCCCAGAGACTGAAGCTTTCTTT
TRBJ2-1 . TRBV11-2 few CASSLDTPPSSYNEQFF TGTGCCAGCAGCTTAGACACCCCCCCCAGCTCCTACAATGAGCAGTTCTTC
TRBJ2-7 TRBD2 TRBV15 . CATSRDKVASGLSSYEQYF TGTGCCACCAGCAGAGATAAGGTGGCTAGCGGGCTGAGCTCCTACGAGCAGTACTTC
TRBJ2-5 TRBD2 TRBV5-1 . CASSLGGSGTQETQYF TGCGCCAGCAGCTTGGGCGGTAGCGGGACCCAAGAGACCCAGTACTTC
TRBJ1-1 . TRBV5-1 . CASSLGYTEAFF TGCGCCAGCAGCTTGGGCTACACTGAAGCTTTCTTT
TRBJ2-7 . TRBV6-5 . CASSLNRGHYEQYF TGTGCCAGCAGTTTAAATAGGGGCCACTACGAGCAGTACTTC
TRBJ2-7 . TRBV13 . CASASRASGSYEQYF TGTGCCAGCGCATCGCGGGCCTCAGGGTCCTACGAGCAGTACTTC
TRBJ2-5 TRBD1 TRBV13 . CASSLGTDQETQYF TGTGCCAGCAGCCTAGGGACAGACCAAGAGACCCAGTACTTC
TRBJ1-3 . TRBV9 . CASSVEASSGNTIYF TGTGCCAGCAGCGTAGAGGCGAGCTCTGGAAACACCATATATTTT
TRBJ2-5 TRBD2 TRBV5-4 once CASSVGTSGGHQETQYF TGTGCCAGCAGCGTCGGGACTAGCGGGGGCCACCAAGAGACCCAGTACTTC